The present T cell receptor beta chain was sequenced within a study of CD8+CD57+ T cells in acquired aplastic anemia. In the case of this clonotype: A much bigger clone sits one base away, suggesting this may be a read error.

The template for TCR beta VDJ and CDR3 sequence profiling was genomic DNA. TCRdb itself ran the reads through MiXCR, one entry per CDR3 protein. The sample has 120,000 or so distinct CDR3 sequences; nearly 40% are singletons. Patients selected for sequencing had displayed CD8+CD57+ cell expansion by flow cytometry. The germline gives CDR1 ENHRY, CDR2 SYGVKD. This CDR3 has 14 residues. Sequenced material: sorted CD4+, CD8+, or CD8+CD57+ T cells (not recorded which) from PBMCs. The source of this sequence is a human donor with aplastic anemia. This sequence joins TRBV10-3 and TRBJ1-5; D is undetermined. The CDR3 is CASSTDWGNQPQHF. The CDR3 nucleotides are TGTGCCAGCAGTACTGACTGGGGCAATCAGCCCCAGCATTTT.